This T cell receptor (beta chain) came from a study of OX40 agonist ivuxolimab in advanced cancers. The overall study: The diagnoses of dose-escalation patients were hepatocellular carcinoma, melanoma, renal cell or head and neck cancer. The mean age was roughly 60 years, ranging from about 23 to 85, with over 70% of participants male.

This clone was recorded a few times. The length of the CDR3 is 11 residues. Per germline, CDR1 SGDLS and CDR2 YYNGEE. Trimming removed 0 bases from V and 11 bases from J, with 8 bases in between. Using immunoSEQ multiplex PCR, the repertoire was profiled, and TCRdb retains in-frame clones only, with some absent. This sample has 9,000 to 15,000 clones; about 87% occur once, and the top ten carry around half. The material was CD4+ or CD8+ T cells sorted from blood, obtained in a trial of the OX40 agonist ivuxolimab. This chain links TRBV9 with TRBJ1-1; D unresolved. This receptor was taken from an adult with an advanced solid tumor such as melanoma, head and neck, liver or kidney cancer. CDR3 sequence: CASSVDHRAFF. The DNA of the CDR3 is TGTGCCAGCAGCGTAGATCACCGGGCTTTCTTT.